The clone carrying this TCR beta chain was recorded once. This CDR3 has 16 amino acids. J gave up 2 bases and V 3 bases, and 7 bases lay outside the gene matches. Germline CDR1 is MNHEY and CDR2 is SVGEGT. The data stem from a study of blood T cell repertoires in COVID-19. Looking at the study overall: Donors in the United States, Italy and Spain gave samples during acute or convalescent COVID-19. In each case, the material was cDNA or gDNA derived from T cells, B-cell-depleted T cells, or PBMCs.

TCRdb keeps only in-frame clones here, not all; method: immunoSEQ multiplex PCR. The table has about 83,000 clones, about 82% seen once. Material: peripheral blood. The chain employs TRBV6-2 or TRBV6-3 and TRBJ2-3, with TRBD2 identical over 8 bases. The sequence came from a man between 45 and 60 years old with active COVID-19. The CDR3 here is CASSYGKREHTDTQYF. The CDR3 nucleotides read TGTGCCAGCAGTTATGGGAAGCGGGAGCACACAGATACGCAGTATTTT.